The subject of this entry is one T cell receptor (beta chain). The table came from immunoSEQ multiplex PCR; TCRdb's copy has only in-frame clones and leaves some out. The sample lists 120,000 or so clones, roughly 84% occurring once. Per germline, CDR1 SGHVS and CDR2 FQNEAQ. Trimming removed 1 base from V and 0 bases from J; junction bases left unmatched: 4. The length of the CDR3 is 16 residues. This entry belongs to a study of blood T cell repertoires in COVID-19. Study-wide context: In each case, the material was cDNA or gDNA derived from T cells, B-cell-depleted T cells, or PBMCs.

The sequence came from a woman in her twenties or thirties who had recovered from COVID-19. The chain employs TRBV7-8 and TRBJ1-1; 8 bases line up with TRBD1. Sequencing input: PBMCs or T cells enriched from blood (not recorded which). CDR3 nucleotide sequence: TGTGCCAGCAGCTTAGGTTGGACAGGGCTGAACACTGAAGCTTTCTTT. Its protein product is CASSLGWTGLNTEAFF.